This T cell receptor (beta chain) came from a study of shared clonotypes between healthy human individuals. The overall study: CD4 naive and CD4 memory each took three plates per donor, while CD8 naive took two and CD8 memory one. Broader study findings: Despite large depth, rarefaction showed incomplete sorted-subset sequencing.

V shed 10 bases, J shed 4 bases, and the junction held 16 bases outside the gene matches. Germline V CDR1 and CDR2: SGHVS, FNYEAQ. The CDR3 sequence is 16 residues long. CD45RO-negative cells were positively selected for CCR7, leaving out terminally differentiated effector memory CD45RA+ cells. Repertoires were generated with immunoSEQ multiplex PCR, while TCRdb's copy carries only in-frame clones and drops some. Among around 2.1 million clones listed, just over 90% were seen once. In regard to this clone: Its specificity is not known.

This receptor was taken from a man aged 18 to 29 in good health. Some clones in this sample may be carry-over from other donors' samples. V and J are TRBV7-6 and TRBJ2-5, with 9 bases identical to TRBD2. Material for sequencing was naive CD8+ T cells from PBMCs. The CDR3 sequence is CANPPARREGRETQYF. The CDR3 coding sequence is TGTGCCAACCCCCCAGCTAGGCGGGAGGGCCGAGAGACCCAGTACTTC.